These 27 T cell receptor beta chains were sequenced from one sample in a study of blood T cell repertoires in COVID-19. Method: immunoSEQ multiplex PCR; TCRdb's copy keeps in-frame clones and lacks some. The profile shows under 300,000 clones, approximately 83% of them singletons. Sequenced input: peripheral blood. These TCRs come from a woman aged 45-60 years who had recovered from COVID-19.

The V gene is TRBV24-1, the J gene TRBJ2-1; D possibly corresponds to TRBD2 (5 bases). V lost 5 bases and J 9 bases, leaving 7 bases between the germline ends. Germline values: CDR1 KGHDR, CDR2 SFDVKD. There are 11 residues in the CDR3. This CDR3 reads CATSAGIEQFF. The CDR3 DNA reads as TGTGCCACCAGTGCCGGGATTGAGCAGTTCTTC.

V and J are TRBV10-3 and TRBJ1-1; D gene unclear. The CDR3 runs to 13 residues. Trimming removed 8 bases from V and 1 base from J, with 11 bases in between. CDR1 and CDR2 from the germline V gene are ENHRY and SYGVKD. The CDR3 DNA follows: TGTGCCATCGGCGGACTGAAGAACACTGAAGCTTTCTTT. Residues: CAIGGLKNTEAFF.

The chain combines TRBV28 with TRBJ2-7, with 8 nucleotides matching TRBD1. After removal of 4 bases from V and 6 bases from J, the junction contained 8 bases not matched to a gene. Per the germline V gene, CDR1 is MDHEN and CDR2 is SYDVKM. The CDR3 totals 14 residues. For the CDR3, the DNA is TGTGCCAGCAGTTCCCGGACAGGGCACGGCGAGCAGTACTTC. Translated: CASSSRTGHGEQYF.

This clone appeared once. This sequence joins TRBV30 and TRBJ1-5, with D maybe TRBD1 (5 bases). This CDR3 has 14 amino acids. V dropped 0 bases and J dropped 0 bases, with 6 bases sitting between them. Germline V lookup: CDR1 GTSNPN, CDR2 SVGIG (reference sequence). The chain's CDR3 is CAWSVGASNQPQHF. The CDR3 DNA reads as TGTGCCTGGAGTGTAGGGGCTAGCAATCAGCCCCAGCATTTT.

This chain links TRBV19 with TRBJ2-1; 13 positions match TRBD2. Looked up from germline, CDR1 is LNHDA and CDR2 is SQIVND (reference sequence). This CDR3 spans 16 amino acids. The ends lost 5 bases at V and 9 bases at J; junction bases unmatched: 10. The chain's CDR3 is CASSFELAGGPGEQFF. The CDR3 coding sequence is TGTGCCAGTAGTTTCGAACTAGCGGGAGGGCCGGGTGAGCAGTTCTTC.

This clone was recorded only once. The chain links TRBV24-1 to TRBJ2-7; possibly TRBD1 for D (5 bases). The length of the CDR3 is 14 residues. Germline V lookup: CDR1 KGHDR, CDR2 SFDVKD. V was clipped by 5 bases and J by 9 bases, with 19 bases between them. The CDR3 spells CATSVPRGYDGQYF. The CDR3 DNA follows: TGTGCCACCAGTGTCCCAAGGGGTTATGACGGGCAGTACTTC.

The chain links TRBV2 to TRBJ2-2, with 10 positions matching TRBD1. The CDR3 runs 15 residues. The germline V gene encodes CDR1 SNHLY and CDR2 FYNNEI. J gave up 7 bases and V 6 bases, and 8 bases lay outside the gene matches. This CDR3 reads CASRAGTGAFGELFF. Written as DNA, the CDR3 is TGTGCCAGCAGGGCCGGGACAGGGGCGTTCGGGGAGCTGTTTTTT.

This chain links TRBV27 with TRBJ2-7; no firm D call. Trimming took off 5 bases at V and 7 bases at J, with 21 bases between the two ends. CDR1 is MNHEY, CDR2 SMNVEV, per germline (reference sequence). This CDR3 is 15 amino acids long. The CDR3 here is CASSPHSTRLQEQYF. CDR3 DNA: TGTGCCAGCAGTCCCCACTCAACTCGGTTGCAAGAGCAGTACTTC.

The chain links TRBV5-1 to TRBJ1-6, with TRBD1 matching over 9 bases. V shed 5 bases, J shed 5 bases, and the junction held 8 bases outside the gene matches. CDR3 length: 16 residues. Germline values: CDR1 SGHRS, CDR2 YFSETQ. CDR3 sequence (DNA): TGCGCCAGCAGACCGGGACAGGGTATCGATAATTCACCCCTCCACTTT. This sequence encodes CASRPGQGIDNSPLHF.

The sample holds a few counts of this clone. The chain carries TRBV5-1 and TRBJ2-7; 7 nucleotides agree with TRBD1. The CDR3 sequence is 14 residues long. V lost 3 bases, J lost 2 bases, and 5 bases stayed unmatched. Germline CDR1 SGHRS, CDR2 YFSETQ. The CDR3 region has the DNA TGCGCCAGCAGCTCCGAGACAGGGCCCTACGAGCAGTACTTC. Its protein is CASSSETGPYEQYF.

This chain uses TRBV11-3 with TRBJ1-1, with TRBD1 matching 7 bases. Trimming took 5 bases from V and 0 from J; bases not matched to a gene: 9. From germline, CDR1 is SGHNT and CDR2 YENEEA. The CDR3 is 16 amino acids. In DNA form, the CDR3 reads TGTGCCAGCAGCCCACGGACAGGTAGGATGAACACTGAAGCTTTCTTT. Translation gives CASSPRTGRMNTEAFF.

The chain joins TRBV27 to TRBJ1-2; no firm D call. This CDR3 is built from 14 residues. Germline assignment: CDR1 MNHEY and CDR2 SMNVEV (reference sequence). V shed 9 bases and J shed 1 base, with 15 bases lying between them. The CDR3 spells CASGLRARNYGYTF. For the CDR3, the DNA is TGTGCCAGTGGGCTGAGGGCGCGTAACTATGGCTACACCTTC.

V is TRBV6-5 and J is TRBJ1-6; 9 bases match TRBD1. The CDR3 is 14 residues long. V trimming: 2 bases; J trimming: 9 bases; junction bases outside the gene matches: 2. Germline CDR1 reads MNHEY; CDR2 reads SVGAGI. Here the CDR3 reads CASSYGQGISPLHF. The CDR3 DNA reads as TGTGCCAGCAGTTACGGACAGGGGATTTCACCCCTCCACTTT.

J is TRBJ2-5 and V is TRBV10-3; D call uncertain. The germline V and J ends were trimmed by 0 bases and 4 bases, with 12 bases remaining between them. Per germline, CDR1 ENHRY and CDR2 SYGVKD. This CDR3 region has 15 residues. The CDR3 region has the DNA TGTGCCATCAGTGAGTCGCACGGGTTGGGAGAGACCCAGTACTTC. Translating it yields CAISESHGLGETQYF.

The chain has TRBV28 and TRBJ1-6; possible D gene TRBD1, 6 bases. V lost 3 bases and J 3 bases, leaving 15 bases between the germline ends. Germline CDR1 MDHEN, CDR2 SYDVKM. The CDR3 consists of 17 residues. The CDR3 DNA reads TGTGCCAGCAGTTTGTCGTACAGGGTAGGCTATAATTCACCCCTCCACTTT. This codes for CASSLSYRVGYNSPLHF.

The J gene is TRBJ2-2, the V gene TRBV5-1, with D perhaps TRBD1 (5 bases). Trimming left V 2 bases short and J 0 bases short, with 8 bases between. The CDR3 is 15 amino acids. Germline lookup yields CDR1 SGHRS and CDR2 YFSETQ. In nucleotides, the CDR3 is TGCGCCAGCAGCTTAAGACAGACGAACACCGGGGAGCTGTTTTTT. It translates to CASSLRQTNTGELFF.

This chain connects TRBV28 to TRBJ1-2, with D perhaps TRBD1 (6 bases). Germline V lookup: CDR1 MDHEN, CDR2 SYDVKM. This CDR3 spans 16 amino acids. Between the trimmed V and J ends, which lost 6 bases and 0 bases, there was a span of 17 bases. This chain's CDR3 is CASRAPGTRANYGYTF. The CDR3 DNA reads as TGTGCCAGCAGGGCCCCTGGGACACGAGCTAACTATGGCTACACCTTC.

This rearrangement joins TRBV7-3 to TRBJ1-1; 8 nucleotides align to TRBD1. V was pared by 4 bases and J by 6 bases, with 10 bases of the junction left unmatched. The V gene's germline CDR1 is SGHTA and CDR2 FQGTGA. This CDR3 spans 15 amino acids. The CDR3 DNA sequence: TGTGCCAGCAGCTCTCGACCGACAGGGGCCGCTGAAGCTTTCTTT. This sequence encodes CASSSRPTGAAEAFF.

This clone was observed once. The gene calls are TRBV5-6 and TRBJ2-1, with unresolved D. Germline V gene lookup returns CDR1 SGHDT and CDR2 YYEEEE. The CDR3 has 14 amino acids. With 3 bases removed from V and 4 bases from J, the gap between germline ends came to 11 bases. CDR3 nucleotide sequence: TGTGCCAGCAGCTCGGGTTGGAGTTACAATGAGCAGTTCTTC. Translation: CASSSGWSYNEQFF. Full variable domain (remainder filled in from reference TRBV5-6 and TRBJ2-1): DAGVTQSPTHLIKTRGQQVTLRCSPKSGHDTVSWYQQALGQGPQFIFQYYEEEERQRGNFPDRFSGHQFPNYSSELNVNALLLGDSALYLCASSSGWSYNEQFFGPGTRLTVL.

The chain carries TRBV5-5 and TRBJ2-7, with D tentatively TRBD1 (6 bases). Looked up from germline, CDR1 is SGHKS and CDR2 is YYEKEE (reference sequence). Trimming removed 1 base at V and 4 bases at J, with 18 bases between. The CDR3 runs 16 residues. The CDR3 loop reads CASSLKQGEGNYEQYF. The CDR3 DNA sequence: TGTGCCAGCAGCTTGAAACAGGGAGAGGGAAATTACGAGCAGTACTTC. Drawing the rest from reference TRBV5-5 and TRBJ2-7, the complete variable domain is DAGVTQSPTHLIKTRGQQVTLRCSPISGHKSVSWYQQVLGQGPQFIFQYYEKEERGRGNFPDRFSARQFPNYSSELNVNALLLGDSALYLCASSLKQGEGNYEQYFGPGTRLTVT.

This rearrangement joins TRBV19 to TRBJ2-6; maybe TRBD1 (5 bases). Trimming removed 9 bases at V and 3 bases at J, with 12 bases between. The CDR3 is 14 residues long. CDR1 is LNHDA, CDR2 SQIVND, per germline (reference sequence). The CDR3 spells CASLQAGGANVLTF. The CDR3 DNA is TGTGCCAGCCTACAGGCCGGTGGGGCCAACGTCCTGACTTTC.

The CDR3: CASSIGGGVNTGELFF. The CDR3 nucleotides read TGTGCCAGTAGTATAGGAGGGGGCGTCAACACCGGGGAGCTGTTTTTT. The chain uses TRBV19 and TRBJ2-2, with 7 bases identical to TRBD1. The CDR3 spans 16 residues. From germline, CDR1 is LNHDA and CDR2 SQIVND (reference sequence). After removal of 1 base from V and 2 bases from J, the junction contained 4 bases not matched to a gene.

The DNA of the CDR3 is TGTGCCAGCAGCCCTACCGGGACAGCCCAAGAGACCCAGTACTTC. Protein sequence: CASSPTGTAQETQYF. This chain links TRBV9 with TRBJ2-5; the match to TRBD1 covers 7 bases. J gave up 1 base and V 4 bases, and 7 bases lay outside the gene matches. This CDR3 is 15 amino acids long. Germline V gene data show CDR1 as SGDLS and CDR2 as YYNGEE.

The chain is built from TRBV29-1 and TRBJ2-1, with unresolved D. The length of the CDR3 is 10 residues. With 6 bases removed from V and 6 bases from J, the gap between germline ends came to 6 bases. Germline V gene lookup returns CDR1 SQVTM and CDR2 ANQGSEA. In DNA form, the CDR3 reads TGCAGCGTGGAGCGCAATGAGCAGTTCTTC. Encoded protein: CSVERNEQFF.

V is TRBV2 and J is TRBJ2-2; D call uncertain. The length of the CDR3 is 16 residues. CDR1 and CDR2 (germline): SNHLY, FYNNEI. V was clipped by 1 base and J by 4 bases, with 13 bases between them. CDR3 loop: CASSEEKALVTGELFF. The DNA for the CDR3 is TGTGCCAGCAGTGAAGAGAAAGCCCTGGTCACCGGGGAGCTGTTTTTT.

The gene calls are TRBV7-6 and TRBJ2-3; D not resolved. The CDR3 is made up of 15 amino acids. The V end lost 2 bases, the J end lost 0 bases, and 9 bases lay between the germline ends. The germline V gene has CDR1 SGHVS and CDR2 FNYEAQ. CDR3 region: CASSLRPTSTDTQYF. The CDR3 DNA is TGTGCCAGCAGCTTAAGGCCGACTAGCACAGATACGCAGTATTTT.

The V gene is TRBV5-1, the J gene TRBJ1-6; the D gene is possibly TRBD1 (6 bases). CDR1 is SGHRS, CDR2 YFSETQ, per germline. Trimming took off 2 bases at V and 5 bases at J, with 17 bases between the two ends. This CDR3 spans 17 amino acids. The CDR3, as DNA: TGCGCCAGCAGCTTAGGACCCCGGGACATCGATAATTCACCCCTCCACTTT. It specifies CASSLGPRDIDNSPLHF.